This T cell receptor beta chain was found in a study of human T cells and chemical hapten exposure. Across the study: The study lasted 20 to 25 weeks, and patients were dosed weekly with diphenylcyclopropenone on the scalp throughout.

This clonotype was seen at least ten times. This CDR3 is built from 16 residues. V dropped 3 bases and J dropped 4 bases, with 15 bases sitting between them. CDR1 and CDR2 from the germline V gene are MGHRA and YSYEKL. The study's library attached unique molecular identifiers to single cDNA molecules. TCRdb ran MiXCR on the RACE reads and lists one entry per CDR3 protein. The sample has around 380,000 distinct CDR3 sequences, approximately 5.1% seen once. As to time point: patch test 1, 2 weeks after DPC sensitization. Treatment noted: therapeutic diphenylcyclopropenone sensitization with weekly scalp DPC.

This TCR was recovered from a woman in her 50s with alopecia areata. Some clones in this sample may be carry-over from other donors' samples. This sample comprised whole blood, obtained in connection with sensitization to the hapten diphenylcyclopropenone (DPC). The chain uses TRBV4-1 and TRBJ2-2, with TRBD1 as a possible D gene (7 bases). CDR3 coding DNA: TGCGCCAGCAGCCAGGAGGGCACAGGGGCCACCGGGGAGCTGTTTTTT. Protein: CASSQEGTGATGELFF.